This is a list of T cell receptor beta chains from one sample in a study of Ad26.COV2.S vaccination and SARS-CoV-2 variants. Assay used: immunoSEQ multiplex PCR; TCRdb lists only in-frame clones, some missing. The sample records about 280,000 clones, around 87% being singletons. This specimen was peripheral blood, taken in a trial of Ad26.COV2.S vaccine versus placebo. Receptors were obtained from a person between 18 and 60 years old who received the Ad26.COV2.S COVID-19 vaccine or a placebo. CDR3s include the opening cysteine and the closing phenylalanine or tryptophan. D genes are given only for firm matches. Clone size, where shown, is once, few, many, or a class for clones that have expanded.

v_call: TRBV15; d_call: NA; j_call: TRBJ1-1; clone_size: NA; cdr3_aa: CATSRAGNPEAFF; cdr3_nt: TGTGCCACCAGCAGAGCGGGAAACCCTGAAGCTTTCTTT
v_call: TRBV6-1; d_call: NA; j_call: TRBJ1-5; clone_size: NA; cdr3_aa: CASSEIGRNQPQHF; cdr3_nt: TGTGCCAGCAGTGAAATAGGGCGAAATCAGCCCCAGCATTTT
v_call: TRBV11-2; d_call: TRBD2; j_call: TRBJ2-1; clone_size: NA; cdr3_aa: CASSKVASGSSYNEQFF; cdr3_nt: TGTGCCAGCAGCAAGGTCGCTAGCGGAAGCTCCTACAATGAGCAGTTCTTC
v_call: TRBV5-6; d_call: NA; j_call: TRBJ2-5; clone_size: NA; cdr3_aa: CASSSRLGPNRQETQYF; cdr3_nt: TGTGCCAGCAGCTCCCGTCTCGGCCCCAACAGACAAGAGACCCAGTACTTC
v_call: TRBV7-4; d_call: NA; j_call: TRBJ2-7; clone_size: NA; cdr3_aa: CASSCAGTPAYEQYF; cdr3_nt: TGTGCCAGCAGCTGCGCCGGGACACCAGCCTACGAGCAGTACTTC
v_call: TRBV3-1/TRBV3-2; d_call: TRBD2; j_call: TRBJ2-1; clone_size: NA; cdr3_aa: CASSQVRGGNEQFF; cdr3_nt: TGTGCCAGCAGCCAAGTGAGGGGAGGGAATGAGCAGTTCTTC
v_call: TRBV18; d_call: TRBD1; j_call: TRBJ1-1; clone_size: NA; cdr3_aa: CASSYRGDTEAFF; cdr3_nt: TGTGCCAGCTCGTACAGGGGCGACACTGAAGCTTTCTTT
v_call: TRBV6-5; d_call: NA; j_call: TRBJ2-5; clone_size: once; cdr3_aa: CASSYSALGQETQYF; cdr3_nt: TGTGCCAGCAGTTACTCGGCATTAGGTCAAGAGACCCAGTACTTC
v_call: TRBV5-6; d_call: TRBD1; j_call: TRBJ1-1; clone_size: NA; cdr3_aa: CASSLNPGQGAAEAFF; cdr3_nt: TGTGCCAGCAGCTTGAACCCGGGACAGGGGGCCGCTGAAGCTTTCTTT
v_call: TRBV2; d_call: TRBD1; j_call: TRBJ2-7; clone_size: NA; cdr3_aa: CASSKGQGAYEQYF; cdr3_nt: TGTGCCAGCAGTAAAGGACAGGGGGCCTACGAGCAGTACTTC
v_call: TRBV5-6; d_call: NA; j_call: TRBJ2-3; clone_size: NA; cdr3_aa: CASSLYGGSTDTQYF; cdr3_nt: TGTGCCAGCAGCTTGTATGGAGGAAGCACAGATACGCAGTATTTT
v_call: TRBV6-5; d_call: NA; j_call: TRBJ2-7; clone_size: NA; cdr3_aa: CASSYSRTARDEQYF; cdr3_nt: TGTGCCAGCAGTTACTCGAGAACGGCTAGGGACGAGCAGTACTTC
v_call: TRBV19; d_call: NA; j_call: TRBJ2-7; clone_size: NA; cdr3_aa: CASSSRWTAPYEQYF; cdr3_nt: TGTGCCAGTAGTAGTCGGTGGACAGCACCCTACGAGCAGTACTTC
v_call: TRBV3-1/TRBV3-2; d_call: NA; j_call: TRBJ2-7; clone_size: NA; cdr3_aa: CASSQSPNSYEQYF; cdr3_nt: TGTGCCAGCAGCCAAAGCCCCAACTCCTACGAGCAGTACTTC
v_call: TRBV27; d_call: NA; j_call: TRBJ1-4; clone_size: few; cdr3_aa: CASSTHRVPSTNEKLFF; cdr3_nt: TGTGCCAGCAGTACCCACAGGGTGCCCTCAACTAATGAAAAACTGTTTTTT
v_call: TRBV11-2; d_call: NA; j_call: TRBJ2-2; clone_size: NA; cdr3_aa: CASSLDHGELFF; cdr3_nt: TGTGCCAGCAGCTTGGATCACGGGGAGCTGTTTTTT
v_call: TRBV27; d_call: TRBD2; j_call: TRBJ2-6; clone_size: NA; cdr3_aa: CASSSNRGAGANVLTF; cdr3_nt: TGTGCCAGCAGTTCAAATCGGGGGGCTGGGGCCAACGTCCTGACTTTC
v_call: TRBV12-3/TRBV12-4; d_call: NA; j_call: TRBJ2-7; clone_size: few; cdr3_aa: CASRFGGYEQYF; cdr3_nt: TGTGCCAGCCGCTTTGGGGGCTACGAGCAGTACTTC
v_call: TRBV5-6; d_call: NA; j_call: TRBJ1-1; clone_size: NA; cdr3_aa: CASSRVTMNTEAFF; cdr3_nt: TGTGCCAGCAGCAGGGTTACGATGAACACTGAAGCTTTCTTT
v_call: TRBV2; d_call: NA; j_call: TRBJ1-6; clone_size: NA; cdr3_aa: CASSTQGNPGNSPLHF; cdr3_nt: TGTGCCAGCAGTACCCAGGGGAACCCGGGGAATTCACCCCTCCACTTT
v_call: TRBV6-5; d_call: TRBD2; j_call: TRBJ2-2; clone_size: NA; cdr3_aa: CASTLGGSNTGELFF; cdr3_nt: TGTGCCAGCACCTTGGGAGGGTCCAACACCGGGGAGCTGTTTTTT
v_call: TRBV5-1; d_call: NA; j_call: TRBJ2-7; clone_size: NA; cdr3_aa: CASSLDGSPGEQYF; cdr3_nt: TGCGCCAGCAGCTTGGACGGCAGTCCTGGCGAGCAGTACTTC
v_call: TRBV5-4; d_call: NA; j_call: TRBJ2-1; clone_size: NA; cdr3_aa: CASSRVGGGGSIDEQFF; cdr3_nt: TGTGCCAGCAGCCGCGTTGGCGGAGGGGGTTCAATCGATGAGCAGTTCTTC
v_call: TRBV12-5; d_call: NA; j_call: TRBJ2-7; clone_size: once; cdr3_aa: CASGVQYEQYF; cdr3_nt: TGTGCTAGTGGTGTCCAGTACGAGCAGTACTTC
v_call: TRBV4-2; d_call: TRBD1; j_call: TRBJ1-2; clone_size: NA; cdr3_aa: CASSPGQGDYGYTF; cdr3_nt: TGTGCCAGCAGTCCTGGACAGGGGGACTATGGCTACACCTTC
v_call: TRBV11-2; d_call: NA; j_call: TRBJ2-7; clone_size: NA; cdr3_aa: CASSLEQLGRPYEQYF; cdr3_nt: TGTGCCAGCAGCTTAGAGCAATTGGGCCGGCCCTACGAGCAGTACTTC
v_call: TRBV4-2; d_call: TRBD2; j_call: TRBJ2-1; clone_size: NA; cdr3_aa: CASSQRTSGSSYNEQFF; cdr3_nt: TGTGCCAGCAGCCAAAGGACTAGCGGTAGCTCCTACAATGAGCAGTTCTTC
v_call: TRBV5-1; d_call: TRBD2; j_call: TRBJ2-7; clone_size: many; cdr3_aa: CASSLTSGRQYEQYF; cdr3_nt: TGCGCCAGCAGCTTGACTAGCGGGAGGCAGTACGAGCAGTACTTC
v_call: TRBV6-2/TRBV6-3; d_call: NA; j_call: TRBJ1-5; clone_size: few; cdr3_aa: CASSPNSNQPQHF; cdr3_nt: TGTGCCAGCAGTCCAAATAGCAATCAGCCCCAGCATTTT
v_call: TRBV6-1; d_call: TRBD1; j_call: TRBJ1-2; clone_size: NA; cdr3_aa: CASSETGGMGGYTF; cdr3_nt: TGTGCCAGCAGTGAGACAGGGGGAATGGGGGGCTACACCTTC
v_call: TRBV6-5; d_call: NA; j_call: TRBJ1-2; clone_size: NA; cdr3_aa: CASRLAGGYGYTF; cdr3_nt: TGTGCCAGCCGTCTAGCTGGGGGCTATGGCTACACCTTC
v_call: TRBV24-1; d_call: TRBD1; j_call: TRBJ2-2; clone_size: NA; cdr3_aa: CATSDGTDNTGELFF; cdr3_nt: TGTGCCACCAGTGATGGGACAGATAACACCGGGGAGCTGTTTTTT
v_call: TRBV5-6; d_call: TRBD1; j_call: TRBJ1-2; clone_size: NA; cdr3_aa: CASSPTGAVYGYTF; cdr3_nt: TGTGCCAGCAGCCCGACAGGGGCGGTCTATGGCTACACCTTC
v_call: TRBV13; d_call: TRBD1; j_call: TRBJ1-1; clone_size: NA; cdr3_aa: CASSFGQVNTEAFF; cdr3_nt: TGTGCCAGCAGCTTTGGACAGGTAAACACTGAAGCTTTCTTT
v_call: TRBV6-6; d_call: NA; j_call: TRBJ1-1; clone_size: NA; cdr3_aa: CASSDLGGVRTEAFF; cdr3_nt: TGTGCCAGCAGTGACCTGGGGGGGGTCAGGACTGAAGCTTTCTTT
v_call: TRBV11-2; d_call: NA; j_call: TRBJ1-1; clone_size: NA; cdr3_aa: CASSSPLRTPNTEAFF; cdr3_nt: TGTGCCAGCAGCTCGCCGCTCCGGACACCGAACACTGAAGCTTTCTTT
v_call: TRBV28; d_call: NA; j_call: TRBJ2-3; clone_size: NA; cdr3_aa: CASSSRAAARTDTQYF; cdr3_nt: TGTGCCAGCAGTTCCCGGGCAGCGGCACGCACAGATACGCAGTATTTT
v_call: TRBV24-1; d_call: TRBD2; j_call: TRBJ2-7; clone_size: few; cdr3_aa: CATSDLAVAGGCEQYF; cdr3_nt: TGTGCCACCAGTGATTTGGCCGTGGCGGGAGGGTGCGAGCAGTACTTC
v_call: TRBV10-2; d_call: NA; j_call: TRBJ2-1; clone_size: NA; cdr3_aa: CASSESIFDEQFF; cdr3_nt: TGCGCCAGCAGTGAGTCGATCTTCGATGAGCAGTTCTTC
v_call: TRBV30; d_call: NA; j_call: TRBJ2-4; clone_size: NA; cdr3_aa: CAWSVPSEGEYF; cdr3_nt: TGTGCCTGGAGTGTTCCTTCCGAAGGCGAATACTTC
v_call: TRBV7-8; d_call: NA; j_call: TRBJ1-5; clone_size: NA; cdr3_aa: CASSFSPDTNQPQHF; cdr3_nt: TGTGCCAGCAGCTTTTCGCCAGATACCAATCAGCCCCAGCATTTT
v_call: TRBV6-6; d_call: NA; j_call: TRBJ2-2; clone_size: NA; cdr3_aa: CASGEQENTGELFF; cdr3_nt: TGTGCCAGCGGGGAACAGGAGAACACCGGGGAGCTGTTTTTT